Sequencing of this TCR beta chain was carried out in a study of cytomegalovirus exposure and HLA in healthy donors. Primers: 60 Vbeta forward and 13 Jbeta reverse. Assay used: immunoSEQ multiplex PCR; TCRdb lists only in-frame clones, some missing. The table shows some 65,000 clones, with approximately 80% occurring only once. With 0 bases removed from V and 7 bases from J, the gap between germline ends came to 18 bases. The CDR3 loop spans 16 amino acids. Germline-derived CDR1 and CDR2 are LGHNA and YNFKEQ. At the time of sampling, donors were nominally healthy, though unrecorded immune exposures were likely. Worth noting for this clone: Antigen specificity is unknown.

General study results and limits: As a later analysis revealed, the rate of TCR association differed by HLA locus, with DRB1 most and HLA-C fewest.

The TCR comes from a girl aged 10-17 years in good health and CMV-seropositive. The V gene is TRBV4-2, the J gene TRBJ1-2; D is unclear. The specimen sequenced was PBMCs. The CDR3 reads CASSQDPGMGGSGYTF. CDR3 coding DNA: TGTGCCAGCAGCCAAGATCCGGGGATGGGAGGTAGTGGCTACACCTTC.